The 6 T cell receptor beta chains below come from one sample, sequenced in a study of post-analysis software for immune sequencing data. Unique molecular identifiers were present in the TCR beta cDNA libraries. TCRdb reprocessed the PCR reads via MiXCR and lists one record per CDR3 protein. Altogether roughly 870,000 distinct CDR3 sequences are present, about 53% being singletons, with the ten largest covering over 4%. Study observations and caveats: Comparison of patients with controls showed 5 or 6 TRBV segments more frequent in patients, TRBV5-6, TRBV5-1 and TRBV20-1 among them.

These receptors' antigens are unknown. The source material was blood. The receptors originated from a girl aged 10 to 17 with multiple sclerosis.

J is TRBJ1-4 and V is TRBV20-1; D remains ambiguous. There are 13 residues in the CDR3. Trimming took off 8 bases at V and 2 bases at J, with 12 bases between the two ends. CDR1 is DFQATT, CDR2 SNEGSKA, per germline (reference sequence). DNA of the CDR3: TGCAGTCTGAAGGGCCCTACTAATGAAAAACTGTTTTTT. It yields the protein CSLKGPTNEKLFF.

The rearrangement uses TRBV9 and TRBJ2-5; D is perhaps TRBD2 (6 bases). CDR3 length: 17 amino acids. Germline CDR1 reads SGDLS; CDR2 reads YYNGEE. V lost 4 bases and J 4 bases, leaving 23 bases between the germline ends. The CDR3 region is CASSPWLGQGGGETQYF. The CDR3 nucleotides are TGTGCCAGCAGCCCCTGGCTGGGGCAGGGAGGAGGAGAGACCCAGTACTTC.

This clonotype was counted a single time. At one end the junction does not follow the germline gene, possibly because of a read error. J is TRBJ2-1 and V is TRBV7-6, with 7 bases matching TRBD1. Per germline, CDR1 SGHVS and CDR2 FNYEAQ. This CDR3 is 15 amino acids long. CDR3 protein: CASSSTGQTYNEQFF. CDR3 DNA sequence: TGTGCCAGCAGCTCTACGGGACAGACCTACAATGAGCAGTTCTTT.

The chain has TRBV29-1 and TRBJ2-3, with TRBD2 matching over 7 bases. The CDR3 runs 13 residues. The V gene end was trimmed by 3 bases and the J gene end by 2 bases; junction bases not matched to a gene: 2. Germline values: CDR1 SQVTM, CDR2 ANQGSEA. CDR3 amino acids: CSVDGRYTDTQYF. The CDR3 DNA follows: TGCAGCGTTGACGGGAGGTACACAGATACGCAGTATTTT.

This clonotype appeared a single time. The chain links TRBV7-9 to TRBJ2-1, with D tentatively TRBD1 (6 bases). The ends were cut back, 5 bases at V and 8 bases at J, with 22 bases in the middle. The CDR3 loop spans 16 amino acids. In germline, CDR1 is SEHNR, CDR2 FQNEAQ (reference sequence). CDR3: CASSPVSGTNRDEQFF. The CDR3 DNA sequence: TGTGCCAGCAGCCCGGTCTCAGGGACAAATAGGGATGAGCAGTTCTTC.

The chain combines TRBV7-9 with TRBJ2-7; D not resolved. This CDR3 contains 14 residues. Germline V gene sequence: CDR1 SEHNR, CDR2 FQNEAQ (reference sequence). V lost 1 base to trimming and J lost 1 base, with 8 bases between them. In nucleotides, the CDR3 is TGTGCCAGCAGCTTAGACCCTGAGTCCTACGAGCAGTACTTC. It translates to CASSLDPESYEQYF. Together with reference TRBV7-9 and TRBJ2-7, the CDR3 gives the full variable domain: DTGVSQNPRHKITKRGQNVTFRCDPISEHNRLYWYRQTLGQGPEFLTYFQNEAQLEKSRLLSDRFSAERPKGSFSTLEIQRTEQGDSAMYLCASSLDPESYEQYFGPGTRLTVT.